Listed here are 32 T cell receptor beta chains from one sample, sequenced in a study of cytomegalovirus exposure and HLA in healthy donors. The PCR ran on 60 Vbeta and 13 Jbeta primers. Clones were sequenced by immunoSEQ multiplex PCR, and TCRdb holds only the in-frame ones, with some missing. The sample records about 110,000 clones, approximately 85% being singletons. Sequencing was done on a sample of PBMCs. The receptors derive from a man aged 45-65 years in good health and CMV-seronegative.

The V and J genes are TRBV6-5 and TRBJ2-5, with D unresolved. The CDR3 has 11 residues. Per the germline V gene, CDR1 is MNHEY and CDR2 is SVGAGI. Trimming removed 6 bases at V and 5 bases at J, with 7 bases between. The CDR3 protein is CASRRWETQYF. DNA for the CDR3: TGTGCCAGCAGGAGGTGGGAGACCCAGTACTTC.

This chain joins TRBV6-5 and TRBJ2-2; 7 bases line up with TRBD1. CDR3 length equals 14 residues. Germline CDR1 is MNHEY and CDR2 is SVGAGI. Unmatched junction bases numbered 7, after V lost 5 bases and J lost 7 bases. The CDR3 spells CASSAGTAIGELFF. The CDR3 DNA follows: TGTGCCAGCAGTGCCGGGACAGCTATCGGGGAGCTGTTTTTT.

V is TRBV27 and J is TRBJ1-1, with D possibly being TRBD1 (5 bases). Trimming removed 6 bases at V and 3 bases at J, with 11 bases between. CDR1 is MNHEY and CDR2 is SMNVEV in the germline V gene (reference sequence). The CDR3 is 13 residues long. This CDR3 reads CASRVWGDTEAFF. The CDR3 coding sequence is TGTGCCAGCAGGGTGTGGGGGGACACTGAAGCTTTCTTT.

DNA of the CDR3: TGTGCCAGCAGCCAAGTTGGCCGAGCGATAGTAGCTAACTATGGCTACACCTTC. The encoded protein is CASSQVGRAIVANYGYTF. The chain uses TRBV5-4 and TRBJ1-2; D call uncertain. This CDR3 is 18 amino acids long. V lost 4 bases and J 0 bases, leaving 22 bases between the germline ends. CDR1 is SGHNT, CDR2 YYREEE, per germline (reference sequence).

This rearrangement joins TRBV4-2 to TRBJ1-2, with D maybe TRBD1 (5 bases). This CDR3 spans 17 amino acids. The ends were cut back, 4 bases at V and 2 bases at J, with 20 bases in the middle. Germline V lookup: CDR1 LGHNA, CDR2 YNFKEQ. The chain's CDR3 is CASSPPGEAGRNYGYTF. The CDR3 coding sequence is TGTGCCAGCAGCCCCCCCGGCGAGGCAGGGCGAAACTATGGCTACACCTTC.

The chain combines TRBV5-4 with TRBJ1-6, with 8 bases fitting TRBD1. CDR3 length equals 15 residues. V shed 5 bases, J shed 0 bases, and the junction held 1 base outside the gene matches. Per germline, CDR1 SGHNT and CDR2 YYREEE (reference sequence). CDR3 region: CASRTGGSYNSPLHF. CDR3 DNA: TGTGCCAGCAGAACAGGGGGCTCCTATAATTCACCCCTCCACTTT. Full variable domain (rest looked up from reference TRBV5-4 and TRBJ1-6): ETGVTQSPTHLIKTRGQQVTLRCSSQSGHNTVSWYQQALGQGPQFIFQYYREEENGRGNFPPRFSGLQFPNYSSELNVNALELDDSALYLCASRTGGSYNSPLHFGNGTRLTVT.

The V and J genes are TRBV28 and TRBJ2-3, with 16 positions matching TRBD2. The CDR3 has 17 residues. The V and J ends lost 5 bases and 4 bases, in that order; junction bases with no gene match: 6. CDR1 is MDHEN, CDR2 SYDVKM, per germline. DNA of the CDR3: TGTGCCAGCAGTCCGGGGACTAGCGGGGGGGCTCCAGATACGCAGTATTTT. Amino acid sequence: CASSPGTSGGAPDTQYF. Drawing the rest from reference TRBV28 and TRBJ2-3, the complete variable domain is DVKVTQSSRYLVKRTGEKVFLECVQDMDHENMFWYRQDPGLGLRLIYFSYDVKMKEKGDIPEGYSVSREKKERFSLILESASTNQTSMYLCASSPGTSGGAPDTQYFGPGTRLTVL.

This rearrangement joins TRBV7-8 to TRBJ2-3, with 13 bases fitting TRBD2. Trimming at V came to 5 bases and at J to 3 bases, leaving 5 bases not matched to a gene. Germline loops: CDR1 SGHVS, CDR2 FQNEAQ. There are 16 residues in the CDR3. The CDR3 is CASSPRTSGGTDTQYF. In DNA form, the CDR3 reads TGTGCCAGCAGCCCCCGGACTAGCGGGGGTACAGATACGCAGTATTTT.

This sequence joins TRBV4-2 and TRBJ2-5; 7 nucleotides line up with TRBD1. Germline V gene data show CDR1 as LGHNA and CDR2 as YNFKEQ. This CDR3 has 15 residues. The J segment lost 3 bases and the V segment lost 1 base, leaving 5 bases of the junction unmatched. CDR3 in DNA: TGTGCCAGCAGCCAAGTTTGGGGACAGAAAGAGACCCAGTACTTC. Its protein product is CASSQVWGQKETQYF.

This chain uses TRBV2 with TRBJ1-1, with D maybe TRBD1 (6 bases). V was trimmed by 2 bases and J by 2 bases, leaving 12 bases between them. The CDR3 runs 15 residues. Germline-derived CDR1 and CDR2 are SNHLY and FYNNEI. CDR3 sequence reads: CASSEQGLSNTEAFF. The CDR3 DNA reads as TGTGCCAGCAGTGAACAGGGGCTTTCCAACACTGAAGCTTTCTTT.

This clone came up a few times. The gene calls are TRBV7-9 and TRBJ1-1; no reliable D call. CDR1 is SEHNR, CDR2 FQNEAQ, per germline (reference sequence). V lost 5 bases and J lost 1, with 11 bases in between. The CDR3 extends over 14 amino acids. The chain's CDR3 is CASSHAPRNTEAFF. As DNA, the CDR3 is TGTGCCAGCAGCCATGCCCCGAGGAACACTGAAGCTTTCTTT.

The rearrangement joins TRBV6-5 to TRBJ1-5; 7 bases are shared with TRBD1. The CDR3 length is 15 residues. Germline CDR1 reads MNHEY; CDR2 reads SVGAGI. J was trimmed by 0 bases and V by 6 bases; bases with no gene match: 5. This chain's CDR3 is CASRRDSYSNQPQHF. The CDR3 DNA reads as TGTGCCAGCAGACGGGACAGTTATAGCAATCAGCCCCAGCATTTT.

The CDR3 protein is CASSIEGGGVEQFF. CDR3 nucleotides: TGTGCCAGTAGTATTGAAGGAGGGGGCGTTGAGCAGTTCTTC. V and J are TRBV19 and TRBJ2-1, with D tentatively TRBD1 (7 bases). The germline gives CDR1 LNHDA, CDR2 SQIVND (reference sequence). This CDR3 comprises 14 residues. Deletions cut 3 bases from V and 9 bases from J, with 15 bases between. Variable domain in full (rest from reference TRBV19 and TRBJ2-1): DGGITQSPKYLFRKEGQNVTLSCEQNLNHDAMYWYRQDPGQGLRLIYYSQIVNDFQKGDIAEGYSVSREKKESFPLTVTSAQKNPTAFYLCASSIEGGGVEQFFGPGTRLTVL.

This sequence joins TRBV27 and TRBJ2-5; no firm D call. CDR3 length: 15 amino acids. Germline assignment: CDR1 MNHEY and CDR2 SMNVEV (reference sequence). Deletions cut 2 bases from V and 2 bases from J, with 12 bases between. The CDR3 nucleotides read TGTGCCAGCAGTTTAGAGCAGGCAGGACAAGAGACCCAGTACTTC. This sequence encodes CASSLEQAGQETQYF.

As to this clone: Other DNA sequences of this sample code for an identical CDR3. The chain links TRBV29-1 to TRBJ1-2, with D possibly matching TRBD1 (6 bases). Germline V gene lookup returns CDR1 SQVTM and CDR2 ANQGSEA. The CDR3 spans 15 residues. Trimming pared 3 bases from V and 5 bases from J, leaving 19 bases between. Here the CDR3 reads CSVDQTTGGRYGYTF. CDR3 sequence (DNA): TGCAGCGTTGACCAAACGACAGGTGGCCGATATGGCTACACCTTC.

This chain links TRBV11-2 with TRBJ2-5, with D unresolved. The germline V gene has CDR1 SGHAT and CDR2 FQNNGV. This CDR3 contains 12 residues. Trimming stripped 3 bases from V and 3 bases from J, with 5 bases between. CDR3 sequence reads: CASSFPKETQYF. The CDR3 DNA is TGTGCCAGCAGCTTTCCTAAAGAGACCCAGTACTTC.

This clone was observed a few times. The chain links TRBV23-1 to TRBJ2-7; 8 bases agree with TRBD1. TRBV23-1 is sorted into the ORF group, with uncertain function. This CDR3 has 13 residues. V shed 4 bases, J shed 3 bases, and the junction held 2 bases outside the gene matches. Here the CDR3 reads CASSRQGIYEQYF. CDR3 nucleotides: TGCGCCAGCAGTCGACAGGGGATCTACGAGCAGTACTTC.

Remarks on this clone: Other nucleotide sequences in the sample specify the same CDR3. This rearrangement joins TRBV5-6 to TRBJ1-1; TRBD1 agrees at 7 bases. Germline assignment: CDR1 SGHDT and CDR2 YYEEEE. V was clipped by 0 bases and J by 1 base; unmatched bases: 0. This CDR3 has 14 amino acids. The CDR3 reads CASSLDRGNTEAFF. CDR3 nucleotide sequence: TGTGCCAGCAGCTTGGACAGGGGGAACACTGAAGCTTTCTTT.

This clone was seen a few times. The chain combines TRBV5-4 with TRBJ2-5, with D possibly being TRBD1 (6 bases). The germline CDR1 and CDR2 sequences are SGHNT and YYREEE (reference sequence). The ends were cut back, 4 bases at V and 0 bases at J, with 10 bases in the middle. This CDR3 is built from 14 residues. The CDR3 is CASSRTVYQETQYF. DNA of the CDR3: TGTGCCAGCAGCCGGACAGTGTACCAAGAGACCCAGTACTTC. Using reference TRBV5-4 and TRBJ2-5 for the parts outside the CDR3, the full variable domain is ETGVTQSPTHLIKTRGQQVTLRCSSQSGHNTVSWYQQALGQGPQFIFQYYREEENGRGNFPPRFSGLQFPNYSSELNVNALELDDSALYLCASSRTVYQETQYFGPGTRLLVL.

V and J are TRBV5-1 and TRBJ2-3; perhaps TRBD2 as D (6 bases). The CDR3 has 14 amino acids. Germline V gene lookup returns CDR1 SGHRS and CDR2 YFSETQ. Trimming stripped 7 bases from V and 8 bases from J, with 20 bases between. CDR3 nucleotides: TGCGCCAGCCGGTCGATTCGCAAGGGACTTACGCAGTATTTT. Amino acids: CASRSIRKGLTQYF.

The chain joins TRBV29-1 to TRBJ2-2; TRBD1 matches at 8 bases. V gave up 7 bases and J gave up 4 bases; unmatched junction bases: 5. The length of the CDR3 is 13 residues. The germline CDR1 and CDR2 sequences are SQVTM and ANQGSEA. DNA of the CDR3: TGCAGCGCCATGGACAGGGCCACCGGGGAGCTGTTTTTT. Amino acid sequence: CSAMDRATGELFF.

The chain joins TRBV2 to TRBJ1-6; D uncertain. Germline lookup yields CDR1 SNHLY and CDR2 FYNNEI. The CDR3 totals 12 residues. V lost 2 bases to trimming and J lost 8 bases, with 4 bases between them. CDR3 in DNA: TGTGCCAGCAGTGAAAGCCATTCACCCCTCCACTTT. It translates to CASSESHSPLHF.

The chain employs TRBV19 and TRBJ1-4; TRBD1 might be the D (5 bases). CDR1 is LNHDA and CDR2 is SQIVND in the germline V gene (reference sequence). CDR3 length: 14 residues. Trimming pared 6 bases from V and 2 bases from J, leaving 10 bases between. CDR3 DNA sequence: TGTGCCAGTAGGGCAGGGAGGACTAATGAAAAACTGTTTTTT. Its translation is CASRAGRTNEKLFF.

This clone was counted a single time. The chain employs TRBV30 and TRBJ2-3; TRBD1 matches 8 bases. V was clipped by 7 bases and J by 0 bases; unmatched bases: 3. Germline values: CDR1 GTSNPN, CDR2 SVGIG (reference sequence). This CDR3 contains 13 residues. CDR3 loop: CAYRTGSTDTQYF. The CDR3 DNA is TGTGCCTACCGGACAGGGAGCACAGATACGCAGTATTTT.

CDR3 region: CASSLVPFTSGEYNEQFF. The CDR3, as DNA: TGTGCCAGCAGCTTAGTCCCCTTTACTAGCGGGGAGTACAATGAGCAGTTCTTC. The chain employs TRBV11-2 and TRBJ2-1; 10 bases line up with TRBD2. Per the germline V gene, CDR1 is SGHAT and CDR2 is FQNNGV. The CDR3 consists of 18 residues. J lost 4 bases, V lost 1 base, and 10 bases had no gene match.

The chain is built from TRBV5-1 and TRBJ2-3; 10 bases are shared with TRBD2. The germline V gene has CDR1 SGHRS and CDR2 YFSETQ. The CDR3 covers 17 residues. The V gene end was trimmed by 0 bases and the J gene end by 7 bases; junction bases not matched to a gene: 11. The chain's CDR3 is CASSLGTSGSLSNTQYF. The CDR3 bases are TGCGCCAGCAGCTTGGGGACTAGCGGTTCTTTGTCGAATACGCAGTATTTT. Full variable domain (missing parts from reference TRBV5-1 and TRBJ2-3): KAGVTQTPRYLIKTRGQQVTLSCSPISGHRSVSWYQQTPGQGLQFLFEYFSETQRNKGNFPGRFSGRQFSNSRSEMNVSTLELGDSALYLCASSLGTSGSLSNTQYFGPGTRLTVL.

Here the CDR3 DNA reads TGTGCAAGTCGCTTAAGAGCCGGGACACCTAAATTACGAACAGATACGCAGTATTTT. Its protein is CASRLRAGTPKLRTDTQYF. The V call is TRBV12-2, the J call TRBJ2-3; the table's D call TRBD1 went unverified against the DNA. TRBV12-2 is a documented pseudogene. The CDR3 contains 19 residues.

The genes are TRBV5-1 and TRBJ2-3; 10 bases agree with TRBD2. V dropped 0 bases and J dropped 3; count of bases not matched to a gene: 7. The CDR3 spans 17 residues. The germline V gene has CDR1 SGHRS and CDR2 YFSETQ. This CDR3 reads CASSLEASGGGTDTQYF. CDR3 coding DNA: TGCGCCAGCAGCTTGGAGGCAAGCGGGGGGGGGACAGATACGCAGTATTTT. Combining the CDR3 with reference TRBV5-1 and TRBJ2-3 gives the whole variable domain KAGVTQTPRYLIKTRGQQVTLSCSPISGHRSVSWYQQTPGQGLQFLFEYFSETQRNKGNFPGRFSGRQFSNSRSEMNVSTLELGDSALYLCASSLEASGGGTDTQYFGPGTRLTVL.

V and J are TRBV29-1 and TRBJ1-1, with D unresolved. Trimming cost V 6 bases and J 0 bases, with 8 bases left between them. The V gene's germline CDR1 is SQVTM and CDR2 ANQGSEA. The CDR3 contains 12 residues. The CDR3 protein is CSVSFMNTEAFF. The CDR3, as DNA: TGCAGCGTCAGTTTCATGAACACTGAAGCTTTCTTT.

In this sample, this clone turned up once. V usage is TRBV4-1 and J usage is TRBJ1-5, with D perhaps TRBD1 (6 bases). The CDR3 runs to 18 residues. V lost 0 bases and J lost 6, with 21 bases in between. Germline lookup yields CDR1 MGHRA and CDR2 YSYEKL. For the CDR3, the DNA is TGCGCCAGCAGCCAAGATTTTCTTCGCCCCAGGGGTGGTCAGCCCCAGCATTTT. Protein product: CASSQDFLRPRGGQPQHF.

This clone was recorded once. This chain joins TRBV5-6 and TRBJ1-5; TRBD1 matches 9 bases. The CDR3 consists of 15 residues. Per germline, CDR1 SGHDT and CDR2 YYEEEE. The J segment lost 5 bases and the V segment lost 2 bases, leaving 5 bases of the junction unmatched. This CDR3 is CASSFGTGKYQPQHF. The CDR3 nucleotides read TGTGCCAGCAGCTTCGGGACAGGGAAGTATCAGCCCCAGCATTTT. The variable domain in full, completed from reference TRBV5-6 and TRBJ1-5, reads DAGVTQSPTHLIKTRGQQVTLRCSPKSGHDTVSWYQQALGQGPQFIFQYYEEEERQRGNFPDRFSGHQFPNYSSELNVNALLLGDSALYLCASSFGTGKYQPQHFGDGTRLSIL.

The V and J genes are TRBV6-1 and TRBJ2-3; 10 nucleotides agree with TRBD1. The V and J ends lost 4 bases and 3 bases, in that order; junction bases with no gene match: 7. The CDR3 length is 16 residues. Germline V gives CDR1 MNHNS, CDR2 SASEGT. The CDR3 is CASSGQGAVMTDTQYF. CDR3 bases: TGTGCCAGCAGTGGACAGGGGGCTGTAATGACAGATACGCAGTATTTT.